This paragraph reports one T cell receptor beta chain. Its antigen is unidentified. Amplification of TCR beta CDR3 regions used RNA as the template. The HTBI primer set drove a first-round RT-PCR of the TCR CDR3. Each CDR3 protein gets one entry after TCRdb re-called the multiplex PCR reads with MiXCR. The data contain about 700,000 distinct CDR3 sequences, 40% to 55% of them singletons. Diagnoses rested on clinical symptoms, serum thyroxine and TRAb, thyroid ultrasound and orbital computed tomography. This sample stems from a study of T cells in Graves' hyperthyroidism and ophthalmopathy. Study-wide points: Researchers found most expanded thyroid clonotypes above 0.001 in blood as well.

The CDR3 is 13 residues long. Trimming shortened V by 8 bases and J by 1 base, and 11 bases separated the two germline ends. Germline CDR1 SNHLY, CDR2 FYNNEI. The TCR sequence derives from an adult man with Graves' disease, either hyperthyroidism or ophthalmopathy (not recorded which). Input material: peripheral blood or thyroid tissue (not recorded which). The chain carries TRBV2 and TRBJ1-1, with a weak D call TRBD1 (6 bases). CDR3 bases: TGTGCCAGCTCAGGGACAAGGAACACTGAAGCTTTCTTT. Translated: CASSGTRNTEAFF. The whole variable domain, filled in from reference TRBV2 and TRBJ1-1, reads EPEVTQTPSHQVTQMGQEVILRCVPISNHLYFYWYRQILGQKVEFLVSFYNNEISEKSEIFDDQFSVERPDGSNFTLKIRSTKLEDSAMYFCASSGTRNTEAFFGQGTRLTVV.